These 26 T cell receptor beta chains originate from one sample sequenced in a study of tumor-infiltrating lymphocytes in primary liver carcinoma. Between roughly 18 and 30 mg of unsorted bulk tissue served as the source from which RNA and DNA were co-extracted. Constant-region priming of 500 ng total RNA yielded TCR beta cDNA. Libraries for TCR beta were built through three nested multiplex PCR rounds, which together made up a slightly modified ARM-PCR procedure. Rounds one and two of PCR, each of roughly 10 cycles, were primed with TRBV1-TRBV30 forward primers and a C-beta reverse primer. TCRdb redid the calling of the multiplex PCR reads with MiXCR, one entry per CDR3 protein. The repertoire holds 90,000 to 150,000 distinct CDR3 sequences, with about 59% as singletons. The sequenced material came from liver tumor tissue from sampling region 1. The subset here: tumor region T1, superior pole. The receptors shown here come from a woman aged 60 to 75 with primary liver carcinoma and hepatitis B virus infection.

This chain uses TRBV29-1 with TRBJ2-3, with D perhaps matching TRBD2 (6 bases). CDR3 length: 13 residues. The ends were cut back, 3 bases at V and 11 bases at J, with 18 bases in the middle. CDR1 and CDR2 from the germline V gene are SQVTM and ANQGSEA. The CDR3 protein is CSVDELAANRQYF. DNA for the CDR3: TGCAGCGTTGACGAACTAGCAGCAAATAGGCAGTATTTT.

Concerning this clonotype: This may arise from a read error, as a much more abundant clone is one base away. The V gene is TRBV6-5, the J gene TRBJ1-1; D is ambiguous. Germline lookup yields CDR1 MNHEY and CDR2 SVGAGI. The CDR3 has 13 residues. This CDR3 reads CASSYSKDTEALF. The CDR3 nucleotides are TGTGCCAGCAGTTACTCAAAAGACACTGAAGCTCTCTTT.

The rearrangement joins TRBV28 to TRBJ2-4, with a tentative D call TRBD1 (6 bases). The germline V gene has CDR1 MDHEN and CDR2 SYDVKM. There are 15 residues in the CDR3. Trimming cost V 5 bases and J 1 base, with 12 bases left between them. The chain's CDR3 is CASSVQGSAKNIQYF. CDR3 bases: TGTGCCAGCAGTGTCCAGGGGTCGGCCAAAAACATTCAGTACTTC.

This clonotype occurred once. The CDR3: CSVERRGLSSYNEQFF. The CDR3 bases are TGCAGCGTTGAACGAAGGGGGCTATCCTCCTACAATGAGCAGTTCTTC. The chain has TRBV29-1 and TRBJ2-1; TRBD1 aligns across 7 bases. Germline V gene lookup returns CDR1 SQVTM and CDR2 ANQGSEA. The trim removed 2 bases at V and 0 bases at J, leaving 7 bases unmatched. CDR3 length: 16 amino acids.

The genes are TRBV11-1 and TRBJ2-3; D is unclear. Trimming took off 5 bases at V and 3 bases at J, with 18 bases between the two ends. The CDR3 consists of 16 residues. From germline, CDR1 is SGHAT and CDR2 FQDESV (reference sequence). The CDR3 protein is CASSRRVEFETDTQYF. The DNA for the CDR3 is TGTGCCAGCAGCCGCCGAGTGGAGTTTGAAACAGATACGCAGTATTTT.

Points on this clonotype: A read error may be the cause here, since a much bigger clone is one base away. This chain connects TRBV6-1 to TRBJ1-2, with D possibly matching TRBD1 (6 bases). V lost 0 bases and J 4 bases, leaving 15 bases between the germline ends. The CDR3 covers 16 residues. Per the germline V gene, CDR1 is MNHNS and CDR2 is SASEGT. The CDR3, as DNA: TGTGCCAGCAGTGAAGCGCATTCACAGGGTATCTATGGCTACACCTTC. This gives the protein CASSEAHSQGIYGYTF.

A word on this clonotype: Germline and junction disagree at one end, which may indicate a read error. CDR3 bases: TGTGCCAGCATCTTAACGAGGTGGGCTAGCTACGAGCAGTATTTC. It yields the protein CASILTRWASYEQYF. The chain is built from TRBV11-1 and TRBJ2-7; weak D call: TRBD2 (5 bases). This CDR3 comprises 15 residues. Germline V gene data show CDR1 as SGHAT and CDR2 as FQDESV (reference sequence). The whole variable domain, filled in from reference TRBV11-1 and TRBJ2-7, reads EAEVAQSPRYKITEKSQAVAFWCDPISGHATLYWYRQILGQGPELLVQFQDESVVDDSQLPKDRFSAERLKGVDSTLKIQPAELGDSAMYLCASILTRWASYEQYFGPGTRLTVT.

This clonotype was seen many times. The CDR3 region has the DNA TGTGCCAGCAGTTACTTTGCGAGGGCAGGGCGGAACACTGAAGCTTTCTTT. Translating it yields CASSYFARAGRNTEAFF. The gene calls are TRBV6-5 and TRBJ1-1; D is possibly TRBD1 (5 bases). This CDR3 spans 17 amino acids. V was pared by 1 base and J by 1 base, with 16 bases between. Germline CDR1 and CDR2: MNHEY and SVGAGI.

In regard to this clonotype: Compared with germline, one end of the junction differs, possibly owing to a read error. The rearrangement uses TRBV12-3 or TRBV12-4 and TRBJ2-3; 9 nucleotides match TRBD2. The CDR3 covers 16 residues. For the CDR3, the DNA is TGTCCCAGCAGTCTACTTAGCGGGAGAGGGGCATATACGCAGTATTTT. Translation: CPSSLLSGRGAYTQYF.

This clonotype was seen at least ten times. The chain is built from TRBV28 and TRBJ1-5; tentative D call: TRBD1 (6 bases). This CDR3 is 16 amino acids long. V was clipped by 1 base and J by 4 bases, with 14 bases between them. Germline assignment: CDR1 MDHEN and CDR2 SYDVKM. CDR3 amino acids: CASSLLVAQGNQPQHF. The CDR3 bases are TGTGCCAGCAGTTTATTGGTTGCCCAGGGGAATCAGCCCCAGCATTTT.

Note on this clonotype: The junction and the germline gene differ at one end; a read error may be behind it. The rearrangement links TRBV7-9 to TRBJ2-2, with a weak D call TRBD1 (5 bases). The CDR3 is made up of 15 amino acids. In germline, CDR1 is SEHNR, CDR2 FQNEAQ (reference sequence). The CDR3 loop reads CTSRPGQGGTGELFF. The DNA of the CDR3 is TGTACCAGCAGGCCTGGACAAGGTGGGACCGGGGAGCTGTTTTTT.

This clonotype showed up just once. The conserved final phenylalanine or tryptophan is absent from the CDR3, which likely points to a read error. The chain links TRBV5-8 to TRBJ2-1, with a possible D match to TRBD1 (6 bases). This CDR3 is 13 amino acids long. The germline V gene encodes CDR1 SGHTS and CDR2 YDEGEE. This CDR3 reads CASRNRVGNEQFL. The DNA for the CDR3 is TGCGCGAGCAGAAACAGGGTGGGCAATGAGCAGTTCCTC.

The table lists this clonotype with many counts. CDR3 bases: TGTGCCAGCAGCTTGGCTAGCGGACCCACAGATACGCAGTATTTT. Its translation is CASSLASGPTDTQYF. This chain joins TRBV5-4 and TRBJ2-3, with 7 bases fitting TRBD2. Germline trimming cut 0 bases from V and 2 bases from J; bases unmatched to any gene: 3. The CDR3 consists of 15 residues. The V gene's germline CDR1 is SGHNT and CDR2 YYREEE (reference sequence).

The chain couples TRBV7-9 to TRBJ2-7; 9 bases match TRBD2. CDR3 length: 19 residues. V trimming: 5 bases; J trimming: 2 bases; junction bases outside the gene matches: 19. Per germline, CDR1 SEHNR and CDR2 FQNEAQ (reference sequence). CDR3 residues: CASSDTGPISGRLPYEQYF. DNA for the CDR3: TGTGCCAGCAGCGACACAGGCCCTATTAGCGGGAGACTTCCCTACGAGCAGTACTTC.

This clonotype was recorded once. Since a much larger clone is just one base distant, this may be a read error. The genes are TRBV6-2 or TRBV6-3 and TRBJ2-7; D gene ambiguous. The CDR3 has 11 amino acids. With 5 bases removed from V and 3 bases from J, the gap between germline ends came to 5 bases. Germline V lookup: CDR1 MNHEY, CDR2 SVGEGT. As DNA, the CDR3 is TGTGCCAGCAGTCTACTCTACGAGCAGTACTTC. It is translated as CASSLLYEQYF.

This clonotype has only a few counts. The V and J genes are TRBV28 and TRBJ1-4; D call uncertain. The V end lost 6 bases, the J end lost 8 bases, and 7 bases lay between the germline ends. The V gene's germline CDR1 is MDHEN and CDR2 SYDVKM. The CDR3 has 11 residues. CDR3 in amino acids: CASRIQEKLFF. DNA of the CDR3: TGTGCCAGCAGGATTCAAGAAAAACTGTTTTTT.

Comments on this clonotype: Its ends do not fully match the called genes, so a read error is possible. J is TRBJ2-7 and V is TRBV11-2; possibly TRBD1 or TRBD2 for D (6 bases each). Looked up from germline, CDR1 is SGHAT and CDR2 is FQNNGV. This CDR3 spans 14 amino acids. CDR3 DNA: TGTACCAGCAGCCCCCCTTCAGGGGCTAGCGAGAGGTACTTC. Protein sequence: CTSSPPSGASERYF.

A word on this clonotype: One end of the junction fails to match germline, which may point to a read error. The J gene is TRBJ2-3, the V gene TRBV10-3, with 12 bases aligning to TRBD2. Germline assignment: CDR1 ENHRY and CDR2 SYGVKD. This CDR3 region has 18 residues. CDR3 sequence reads: CAKTETSGSGISTDTQYF. As DNA, the CDR3 is TGTGCCAAGACCGAGACTAGCGGGAGCGGTATTAGCACAGATACACAGTATTTT.

This clonotype has a count of ten or more. The chain recombines TRBV10-2 with TRBJ2-1, with a tentative D call TRBD1 (6 bases). Germline V gives CDR1 WSHSY, CDR2 SAAADI. The CDR3 sequence is 13 residues long. V lost 3 bases to trimming and J lost 5 bases, with 8 bases between them. Here the CDR3 reads CASSDRGNNEQFF. The CDR3 DNA reads as TGCGCCAGCAGTGACAGGGGAAACAATGAGCAGTTCTTC.

Details on this clonotype: This is likely a read error, given that the CDR3 carries no conserved phenylalanine or tryptophan at its end. The chain carries TRBV5-4 and TRBJ2-3, with D uncertain. V lost 7 bases to trimming and J lost 4 bases, with 16 bases between them. Germline lookup yields CDR1 SGHNT and CDR2 YYREEE (reference sequence). The CDR3 is 14 amino acids. CDR3 bases: TGTGCCAGCGGCCGAATCCAAGGGTCAGATACGCAGTATTAT. As protein: CASGRIQGSDTQYY.

Note on this clonotype: At one end the junction does not follow the germline gene, possibly because of a read error. The chain joins TRBV28 to TRBJ2-3; maybe TRBD2 (5 bases). The CDR3 is 15 residues long. Per germline, CDR1 MDHEN and CDR2 SYDVKM. The CDR3 DNA is TGTGCCAGCAGTTCAACATATGCTAGCACAGATACGCGGTATTTT. It translates to CASSSTYASTDTRYF.

The V gene is TRBV30, the J gene TRBJ2-2; 10 bases fit TRBD2. Per germline, CDR1 GTSNPN and CDR2 SVGIG (reference sequence). With V trimmed by 4 bases and J by 6 bases, 5 bases remained unmatched. This CDR3 contains 14 residues. This CDR3 is CAWTGTSAAGELFF. The CDR3 nucleotides are TGTGCCTGGACGGGGACTAGCGCTGCCGGGGAGCTGTTTTTT.

This clonotype has at least ten counts. This sequence joins TRBV29-1 and TRBJ2-1; TRBD2 matches at 10 bases. CDR1 is SQVTM, CDR2 ANQGSEA, per germline. This CDR3 spans 14 amino acids. J lost 7 bases, V lost 5 bases, and 8 bases had no gene match. CDR3 protein: CSVRSGRALNEQFF. The CDR3, as DNA: TGCAGCGTTCGGAGCGGGAGGGCCTTGAATGAGCAGTTCTTC.

Worth noting for this clonotype: At one end, the junction sequence differs from germline, possibly due to a read error. The chain recombines TRBV28 with TRBJ2-5; possible D gene TRBD1, 6 bases. The CDR3 runs to 13 residues. Germline V lookup: CDR1 MDHEN, CDR2 SYDVKM. CDR3 in amino acids: CASSRTVLETRYF. The CDR3 DNA follows: TGTGCCAGCAGTCGGACAGTGCTGGAGACCCGGTACTTC.

Regarding this clonotype: The germline gene is not matched at one end of the junction; a read error may be the cause. V is TRBV11-2 and J is TRBJ1-1; 7 bases map to TRBD1. The germline CDR1 and CDR2 sequences are SGHAT and FQNNGV. This CDR3 is 16 amino acids long. CDR3 protein: CAGSSGGGAGKTEAFF. The CDR3 nucleotides read TGTGCCGGCAGCTCAGGGGGGGGCGCGGGAAAAACAGAAGCTTTCTTT.

Details on this clonotype: At one of its ends the junction is not consistent with the germline gene, which may arise from a read error. The chain recombines TRBV29-1 with TRBJ2-3, with 10 bases identical to TRBD2. CDR3 length: 15 residues. Germline V lookup: CDR1 SQVTM, CDR2 ANQGSEA. CDR3 DNA sequence: TGCAGCGCTACTGGACTAGCGGTAGGCACAGATGCGCAGTATTTT. It specifies CSATGLAVGTDAQYF.